This TCR beta chain stems from a study of regulatory T cells in long-lasting Graves disease. In building TCR beta libraries, iRepertoire HTBI primers were used together with Arm-PCR of CDR3 regions. TCRdb called the multiplex PCR reads again in MiXCR, with one record for every CDR3 protein. This table has roughly 560,000 distinct CDR3 sequences, 15% to 20% appearing once. From germline, CDR1 is SGHTA and CDR2 FQGNSA. The CDR3 runs 13 residues. Trimming pared 5 bases from V and 10 bases from J, leaving 17 bases between. This clonotype appeared many times. Time point in this sample: newly diagnosed GD, antithyroid drugs for less than 3 months. RNA isolated from PBMCs was used to make the TCR library. This sample also appeared in a second study, on T cells in Graves' hyperthyroidism and ophthalmopathy.

This sequence originates from a woman aged 35-60 years with Graves disease. The chain links TRBV7-2 to TRBJ2-5, with a weak D call TRBD2 (7 bases). The sequenced sample was peripheral blood mononuclear cells (PBMCs), obtained at new diagnosis, from a patient treated with antithyroid drugs. CDR3 sequence (DNA): TGTGCCAGCAGCAGGGGGGGGGGGCCGGACCAGTACTTC. It yields the protein CASSRGGGPDQYF.